Listed below are T cell receptor beta chains from one sample, sequenced in a study of cytomegalovirus exposure and HLA in healthy donors. Clones were sequenced by immunoSEQ multiplex PCR, and TCRdb holds only the in-frame ones, with some missing. The sample comprises around 140,000 clones, over 80% of which are singletons, and less than 2% rests with the top ten. Sequenced input: PBMCs. These receptors came from a man aged 40-55 years in good health and CMV-seronegative. Both conserved end residues are part of each CDR3. D genes are given only for firm matches. A clone size is listed for some rows: how often the clone was seen (once, few, many), or a class if it is expanded.

d_gene | j_gene | abundance | v_gene | CDR3nt | CDR3aa
TRBD2 | TRBJ2-7 | once | TRBV7-9 | TGTGCCAGCGGACGACTAGCCGCCGGGGACGAGCAGTACTTC | CASGRLAAGDEQYF
. | TRBJ2-2 | . | TRBV6-1 | TGTGCCAGCAGTGGCCAGTTCACCGGGGAGCTGTTTTTT | CASSGQFTGELFF
. | TRBJ1-1 | . | TRBV20-1 | TGCAGTGCGTATCTAGGAACTGAAGCTTTCTTT | CSAYLGTEAFF
TRBD1 | TRBJ2-3 | . | TRBV9 | TGTGCCAGCAGCATCGGACAGGGGACAGATACGCAGTATTTT | CASSIGQGTDTQYF
TRBD2 | TRBJ2-1 | . | TRBV27 | TGTGCCAGCAGCTACGGGAGGGGCTCCTACAATGAGCAGTTCTTC | CASSYGRGSYNEQFF
. | TRBJ2-7 | once | TRBV19 | TGTGCCAGCGGAGGCTCCTACGAGCAGTACTTC | CASGGSYEQYF
. | TRBJ2-3 | . | TRBV4-1 | TGCGCCAGCAGCCAAGGGGAGTTAACCACCACAGATACGCAGTATTTT | CASSQGELTTTDTQYF
TRBD2 | TRBJ2-1 | once | TRBV28 | TGTGCCAGCAGCTCGGGACTAGCGGGGGTCACTTACAATGAGCAGTTCTTC | CASSSGLAGVTYNEQFF
. | TRBJ2-5 | . | TRBV7-2 | TGTGCCAGCAGCTCCCAGCGGCAGACCCAGTACTTC | CASSSQRQTQYF
. | TRBJ1-5 | . | TRBV4-3 | TGCGCCAGCAGCCTTGCAGGGGATCAGCCCCAGCATTTT | CASSLAGDQPQHF
. | TRBJ1-2 | . | TRBV7-9 | TGTGCCAGCAGCTTAGGGTTCCTATACTATGGCTACACCTTC | CASSLGFLYYGYTF
. | TRBJ2-1 | . | TRBV19 | TGTGCCAGTAGCCCCTTAATGAATGAGCAGTTCTTC | CASSPLMNEQFF
TRBD2 | TRBJ2-7 | . | TRBV29-1 | TGCAGCGTTGTTGTTGGCGGGGGGACCTACGAGCAGTACTTC | CSVVVGGGTYEQYF
. | TRBJ1-1 | . | TRBV27 | TGTGCCAGCAGTTTAGGTGGGAGCACTGAAGCTTTCTTT | CASSLGGSTEAFF
TRBD2 | TRBJ2-7 | . | TRBV5-1 | TGCGCCAGCAGCACTTTACTAGCGGGAGGATCTGAGCAGTACTTC | CASSTLLAGGSEQYF
TRBD1 | TRBJ1-1 | few | TRBV5-5 | TGTGCCAGCAGCTCCGCCCGACAGGGCACTGAAGCTTTCTTT | CASSSARQGTEAFF
. | TRBJ1-6 | . | TRBV4-3 | TGCGCCAGCAGCCCTCACATAAGCTCCTATAATTCACCCCTCCACTTT | CASSPHISSYNSPLHF
. | TRBJ2-2 | . | TRBV5-1 | TGCGCCAGCAGCCCTAGACAGGACCGCACCGGGGAGCTGTTTTTT | CASSPRQDRTGELFF
TRBD2 | TRBJ2-3 | . | TRBV28 | TGTGCCAGCAGCGGACTAGCGGGAGGAGCAGATACGCAGTATTTT | CASSGLAGGADTQYF
TRBD1 | TRBJ1-2 | . | TRBV29-1 | TGCAGCGTTGGGGGACAGGGGCTCTATGGCTACACCTTC | CSVGGQGLYGYTF
. | TRBJ1-1 | . | TRBV15 | TGTGCCACCAGCAGAGTAGGAGGGCTGAGGAACACTGAAGCTTTCTTT | CATSRVGGLRNTEAFF
TRBD2 | TRBJ2-7 | . | TRBV28 | TGTGCCAGCAGTCCCGTTGGAGCGGGAGGCTCCTACGAGCAGTACTTC | CASSPVGAGGSYEQYF
. | TRBJ2-1 | . | TRBV5-4 | TGTGCCAGCAGCTTGGGGTGGGGGGGCCCGTTATACAATGAGCAGTTCTTC | CASSLGWGGPLYNEQFF
. | TRBJ2-1 | . | TRBV9 | TGTGCCAGCGCCTCTAGCTCCTACAATGAGCAGTTCTTC | CASASSSYNEQFF
. | TRBJ2-5 | . | TRBV5-8 | TGTGCCAGCAGCGGGGACTACCAAGAGACCCAGTACTTC | CASSGDYQETQYF
. | TRBJ1-6 | . | TRBV4-1 | TGCGCCAGCAGCCGCGAACCGGGTATATATAATTCACCCCTCCACTTT | CASSREPGIYNSPLHF
. | TRBJ1-2 | . | TRBV9 | TGTGCCAGCAGAGGGAGGACACAGAACTATGGCTACACCTTC | CASRGRTQNYGYTF
TRBD1 | TRBJ2-1 | . | TRBV7-9 | TGTGCCAGCAGCTTGACAGGGATTTACAATGAGCAGTTCTTC | CASSLTGIYNEQFF
TRBD1 | TRBJ1-2 | . | TRBV29-1 | TGCAGCGACCGGGGACAGTTTAACTATGGCTACACCTTC | CSDRGQFNYGYTF
TRBD1 | TRBJ1-1 | . | TRBV7-2 | TGTGCCAGCAGCTCACAGGGGGCCACTGAAGCTTTCTTT | CASSSQGATEAFF
. | TRBJ2-3 | . | TRBV7-9 | TGTGCCAGCAGCTTAGTTTCACAAAGCACAGATACGCAGTATTTT | CASSLVSQSTDTQYF
. | TRBJ2-2 | . | TRBV5-8 | TGTGCCAGCAGCTTTGCGGGTGGGTCGAACACCGGGGAGCTGTTTTTT | CASSFAGGSNTGELFF
. | TRBJ2-2 | . | TRBV28 | TGTGCCAGCAAAATTACAAGACCTAGTGCCACCGGGGAGCTGTTTTTT | CASKITRPSATGELFF
TRBD2 | TRBJ2-2 | . | TRBV29-1 | TGCAGCGTTACCGGGACTAGGAGAGTCGGGGAGCTGTTTTTT | CSVTGTRRVGELFF
. | TRBJ2-5 | . | TRBV7-9 | TGTGCCAGCAGCCACGACAGTCAAGAGACCCAGTACTTC | CASSHDSQETQYF
. | TRBJ1-1 | . | TRBV7-9 | TGTGCCAGCAGCTGGGGACACGTATACACTGAAGCTTTCTTT | CASSWGHVYTEAFF
TRBD1 | TRBJ1-2 | . | TRBV7-8 | TGTGCCAGCAGCTTAGAGTTGGGACAGGGGGAATATGGCTACACCTTC | CASSLELGQGEYGYTF
TRBD1 | TRBJ1-2 | . | TRBV6-1 | TGTGCCAGCAGTGTTACAGGGGAAGCTAACTATGGCTACACCTTC | CASSVTGEANYGYTF
. | TRBJ2-7 | . | TRBV27 | TGTGCCAGCAGTTTAAGGGGGCGGGGCTACGAGCAGTACTTC | CASSLRGRGYEQYF
. | TRBJ2-7 | few | TRBV6-6 | TGTGCCAGCAGTTACTCGAACATCGAGCAGTACTTC | CASSYSNIEQYF
. | TRBJ2-3 | . | TRBV5-1 | TGCGCCAGCAGCTTCACAGTGACAGATACGCAGTATTTT | CASSFTVTDTQYF
. | TRBJ2-1 | . | TRBV5-1 | TGCGCCAGCAGCTTGGGGGCCCCTCTCGTCGGCAATGAGCAGTTCTTC | CASSLGAPLVGNEQFF
. | TRBJ1-5 | few | TRBV4-3 | TGCGCCAGCAGCCCGACTAGATATAGCAATCAGCCCCAGCATTTT | CASSPTRYSNQPQHF
. | TRBJ2-3 | . | TRBV19 | TGTGCCAGTAGTAAACAGGGAGATACGCAGTATTTT | CASSKQGDTQYF
. | TRBJ1-2 | . | TRBV28 | TGTGCCAGCAGTTTCCGGCCCGGGGGGGAGGGCTACACCTTC | CASSFRPGGEGYTF